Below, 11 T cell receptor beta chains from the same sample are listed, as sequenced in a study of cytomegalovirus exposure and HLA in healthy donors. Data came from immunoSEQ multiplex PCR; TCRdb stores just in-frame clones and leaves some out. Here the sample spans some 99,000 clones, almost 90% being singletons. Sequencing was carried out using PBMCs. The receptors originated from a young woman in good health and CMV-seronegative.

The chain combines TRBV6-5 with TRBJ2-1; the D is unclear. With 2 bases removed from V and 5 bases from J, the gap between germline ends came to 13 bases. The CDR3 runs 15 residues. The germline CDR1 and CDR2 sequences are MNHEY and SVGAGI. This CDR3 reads CASSYGRVTHNEQFF. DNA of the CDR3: TGTGCCAGCAGTTACGGTCGGGTAACACACAATGAGCAGTTCTTC.

The DNA of the CDR3 is TGTGCCAGTAGTACGTCCCCGGGGAGAGGCACTGAAGCTTTCTTT. It specifies CASSTSPGRGTEAFF. The rearrangement links TRBV19 to TRBJ1-1; D gene ambiguous. Germline lookup yields CDR1 LNHDA and CDR2 SQIVND (reference sequence). The CDR3 is 15 amino acids. Trimming removed 4 bases at V and 4 bases at J, with 16 bases between.

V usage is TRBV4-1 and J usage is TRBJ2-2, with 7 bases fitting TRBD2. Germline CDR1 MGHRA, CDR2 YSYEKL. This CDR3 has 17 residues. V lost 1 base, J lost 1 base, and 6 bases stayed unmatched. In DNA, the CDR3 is TGCGCCAGCAGCCAAGTGGGGACTACCCGGAACACCGGGGAGCTGTTTTTT. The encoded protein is CASSQVGTTRNTGELFF.

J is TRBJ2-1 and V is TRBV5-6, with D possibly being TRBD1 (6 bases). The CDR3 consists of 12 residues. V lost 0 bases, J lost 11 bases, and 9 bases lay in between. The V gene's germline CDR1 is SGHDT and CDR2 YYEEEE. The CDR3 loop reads CASSLARDKQFF. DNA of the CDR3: TGTGCCAGCAGCTTGGCCAGGGACAAGCAGTTCTTC. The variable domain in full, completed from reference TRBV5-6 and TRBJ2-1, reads DAGVTQSPTHLIKTRGQQVTLRCSPKSGHDTVSWYQQALGQGPQFIFQYYEEEERQRGNFPDRFSGHQFPNYSSELNVNALLLGDSALYLCASSLARDKQFFGPGTRLTVL.

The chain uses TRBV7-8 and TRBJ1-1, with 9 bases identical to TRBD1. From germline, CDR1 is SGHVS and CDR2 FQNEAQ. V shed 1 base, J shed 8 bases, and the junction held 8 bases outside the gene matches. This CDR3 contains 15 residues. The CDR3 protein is CASSLGGQGKAEAFF. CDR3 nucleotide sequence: TGTGCCAGCAGCTTAGGGGGACAGGGTAAGGCCGAAGCTTTCTTT. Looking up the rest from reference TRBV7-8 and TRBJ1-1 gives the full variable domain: GAGVSQSPRYKVAKRGQDVALRCDPISGHVSLFWYQQALGQGPEFLTYFQNEAQLDKSGLPSDRFFAERPEGSVSTLKIQRTQQEDSAVYLCASSLGGQGKAEAFFGQGTRLTVV.

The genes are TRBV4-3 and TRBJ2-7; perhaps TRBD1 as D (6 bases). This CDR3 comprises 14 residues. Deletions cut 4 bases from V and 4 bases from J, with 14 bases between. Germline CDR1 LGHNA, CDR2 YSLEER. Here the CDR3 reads CASSPRQATYEQYF. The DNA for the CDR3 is TGCGCCAGCAGCCCCCGACAGGCAACTTACGAGCAGTACTTC.

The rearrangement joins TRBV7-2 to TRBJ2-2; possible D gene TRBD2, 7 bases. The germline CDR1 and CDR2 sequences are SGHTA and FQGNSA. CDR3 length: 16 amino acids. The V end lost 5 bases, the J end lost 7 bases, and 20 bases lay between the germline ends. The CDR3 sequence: CASSPTAGAGVGELFF. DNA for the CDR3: TGTGCCAGCAGCCCCACTGCGGGGGCGGGAGTCGGGGAGCTGTTTTTT.

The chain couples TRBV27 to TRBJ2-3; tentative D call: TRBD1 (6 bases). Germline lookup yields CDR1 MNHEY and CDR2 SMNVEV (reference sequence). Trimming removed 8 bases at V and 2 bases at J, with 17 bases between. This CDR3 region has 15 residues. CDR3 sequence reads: CASAVVGTHTDTQYF. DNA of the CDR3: TGTGCCAGCGCGGTCGTAGGGACACACACAGATACGCAGTATTTT.

CDR3 loop: CASSGDRLEFLDSPLHF. CDR3 DNA: TGTGCCAGCAGCGGCGACAGGCTCGAATTTTTGGATTCACCCCTCCACTTT. This chain connects TRBV28 to TRBJ1-6; tentative D call: TRBD1 (6 bases). Germline V gene sequence: CDR1 MDHEN, CDR2 SYDVKM. Trimming stripped 6 bases from V and 8 bases from J, with 23 bases between. The CDR3 runs 17 residues.

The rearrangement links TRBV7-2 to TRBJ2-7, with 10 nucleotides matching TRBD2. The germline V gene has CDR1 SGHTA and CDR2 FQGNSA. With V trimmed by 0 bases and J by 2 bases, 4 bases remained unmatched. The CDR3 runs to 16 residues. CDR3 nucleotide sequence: TGTGCCAGCAGCTTAGCGAGGGGGACTAGCGCCTACGAGCAGTACTTC. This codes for CASSLARGTSAYEQYF.

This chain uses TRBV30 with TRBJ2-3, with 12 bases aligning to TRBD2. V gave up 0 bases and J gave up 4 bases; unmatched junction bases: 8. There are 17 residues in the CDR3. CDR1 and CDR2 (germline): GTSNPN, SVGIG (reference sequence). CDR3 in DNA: TGTGCCTGGAGTGTCTGGCTAGCGGGGGGGAGAGCAGATACGCAGTATTTT. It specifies CAWSVWLAGGRADTQYF.